These T cell receptor beta chains were read from a single sample in a study of T cell responses to AZD1222 COVID-19 vaccine. Sequenced by immunoSEQ multiplex PCR; TCRdb stores in-frame clones only, minus some. The sample lists 180,000 or so clones, approximately 94% seen once, with 2.6% in the top ten. Source: peripheral blood, taken on day 0 of AZD1222 vaccination. Every receptor here comes from an adult in good health. Both conserved end residues are part of each CDR3. A D gene is named only where the DNA matches it firmly. Rows may omit the clone size; those that give it use once, few, many or a size class.

TRBV4-1	once	TRBJ1-4	NA	TGCGCCAGCAGCCACAAGAAGTCGCGGGATGAAAAACTGTTTTTT	CASSHKKSRDEKLFF
TRBV28	NA	TRBJ1-1	TRBD1	TGTGCCAGCAGTTCTATTTTTGGACAGGGGGCACCCGAAGCTTTCTTT	CASSSIFGQGAPEAFF
TRBV28	NA	TRBJ2-2	TRBD2	TGTGCCGGAGGCGGGGGGATCGGGGAGCTGTTTTTT	CAGGGGIGELFF
TRBV27	NA	TRBJ1-2	NA	TGTGCCAGCAGTTCCGGGCACTATGGCTACACCTTC	CASSSGHYGYTF
TRBV14	NA	TRBJ2-1	TRBD1	TGTGCCAGCAGCCATTTGGTCGGACAGGGGGACTATGAGCAGTTCTTC	CASSHLVGQGDYEQFF
TRBV27	NA	TRBJ1-2	TRBD1	TGTGCCAGCGGCCCAGGGGGGGGCGCCGAGGACTACACCTTC	CASGPGGGAEDYTF
TRBV6-4	NA	TRBJ2-7	NA	TGTGCCAGCAGTGAAGAAACAGGGCGGGAGCAGTACTTC	CASSEETGREQYF
TRBV18	NA	TRBJ1-2	NA	TGTGCCAGCTCACCACGTTCAGCGGGGTCTGAGGATGGCTACACCTTC	CASSPRSAGSEDGYTF
TRBV6-1	NA	TRBJ2-3	NA	TGTGCCAGCAGTGAAGTGGGGGGGACAGTTTCGACAGATACGCAGTATTTT	CASSEVGGTVSTDTQYF
TRBV5-1	NA	TRBJ1-2	NA	TGCGCCAGCAGCTTGTACAGTAACTATGGCTACACCTTC	CASSLYSNYGYTF
TRBV19	NA	TRBJ2-4	NA	TGTGCCAGTAGTATTTCACTAGCCAAAAACATTCAGTACTTC	CASSISLAKNIQYF
TRBV28	NA	TRBJ1-4	NA	TGTGCCAGCAGTTCCCCTCCAAATGAAAAACTGTTTTTT	CASSSPPNEKLFF
TRBV19	NA	TRBJ2-2	NA	TGTGCCAGTAGTATGGGACTCCAGCTTGAGGAGCTGTTTTTT	CASSMGLQLEELFF
TRBV30	once	TRBJ1-2	NA	TGTGCCTGGACGGGTGATCTCTATGACTATGGCTACACCTTC	CAWTGDLYDYGYTF
TRBV6-5	NA	TRBJ1-2	NA	TGTGCCAGCAGTCCAGAAGGAAGGGTTGTCTATGGCTACACCTTC	CASSPEGRVVYGYTF
TRBV5-8	NA	TRBJ2-3	TRBD2	TGTGCCAGCAGCTTCGGACTAGCGGGAATCACAGATACGCAGTATTTT	CASSFGLAGITDTQYF
TRBV7-9	once	TRBJ1-1	NA	TGTGCCAGCAGCCCTGGGGGAATTGAAGCTTTCTTT	CASSPGGIEAFF
TRBV11-2	NA	TRBJ2-1	NA	TGTGCCAGCAGGGCTGGGTTAGCCTACAATGAGCAGTTCTTC	CASRAGLAYNEQFF
TRBV6-5	NA	TRBJ1-1	NA	TGTGCCAGCAAAGAGGAAGTCCAGAACACTGAAGCTTTCTTT	CASKEEVQNTEAFF
TRBV18	NA	TRBJ1-3	NA	TGTGCCAGCTCACCACGGGGTGGGAACACCATATATTTT	CASSPRGGNTIYF
TRBV6-1	NA	TRBJ2-7	TRBD2	TGTGCCAGCAGTGAGTCCGGGACTAGCGGACTCATTTCCTACGAGCAGTACTTC	CASSESGTSGLISYEQYF
TRBV12-1	NA	TRBJ1-1	NA	TGTGCCAGCAGCTTTGAGAACACTGAAGCTTTCTTT	CASSFENTEAFF
TRBV9	NA	TRBJ2-1	TRBD2	TGTGCCAGCAGCGCGATGGGGGGGACTAGCCTACATAGCGAGCAGTTCTTC	CASSAMGGTSLHSEQFF
TRBV11-2	NA	TRBJ2-7	NA	TGTGCCAGCAGCCCAGGGGGGTACTACGAGCAGTACTTC	CASSPGGYYEQYF
TRBV27	NA	TRBJ1-2	NA	TGTGCCAGCAGTTTCGCTGGGGGGATGGGCTATGGCTACACCTTC	CASSFAGGMGYGYTF
TRBV27	NA	TRBJ1-1	NA	TGTGCCAGCAGTTTATCGACAGTCATAGTGAACACTGAAGCTTTCTTT	CASSLSTVIVNTEAFF
TRBV20-1	NA	TRBJ1-4	TRBD1	TGCAGTGCTAGTAAGGACAGGGTAAAGGAAAAACTGTTTTTT	CSASKDRVKEKLFF
TRBV5-1	NA	TRBJ1-1	NA	TGCGCCAGCAGCCTCATACAGGGAGTCACTGAAGCTTTCTTT	CASSLIQGVTEAFF
TRBV15	NA	TRBJ2-3	NA	TGTGCCACCAGCATCGGCGGTAGCACAGATACGCAGTATTTT	CATSIGGSTDTQYF
TRBV5-5	NA	TRBJ2-3	TRBD2	TGTGCCAGCAGTTCCGGGGTAGCGGGGGGTACGCAGTATTTT	CASSSGVAGGTQYF
TRBV5-1	once	TRBJ2-1	TRBD1	TGCGCCAGCAGCGGGGGACAGTTCGATAGTGAGCAGTTCTTC	CASSGGQFDSEQFF
TRBV11-3	NA	TRBJ2-7	NA	TGTGCCAGCAGCTTAGAGGGGGGAGAGCAGTACTTC	CASSLEGGEQYF
TRBV5-6	NA	TRBJ2-7	NA	TGTGCCAGCAGCGGGGCCCGGGGTTACGAGCAGTACTTC	CASSGARGYEQYF
TRBV9	NA	TRBJ1-6	NA	TGTGCCAGCAGCGTAGGGGGGGAAGGGTCACCCCTCCACTTT	CASSVGGEGSPLHF
TRBV12-3/TRBV12-4	NA	TRBJ1-3	NA	TGTGCCAGCAGTCGGAACAGGGAAGTCACCATATATTTT	CASSRNREVTIYF
TRBV2	NA	TRBJ2-1	NA	TGTGCCAGCAGCACTACTTCCCCCAATGAGCAGTTCTTC	CASSTTSPNEQFF
TRBV7-2	NA	TRBJ1-5	NA	TGTGCCAGCGAGGCCGGAGGACATAGCAATCAGCCCCAGCATTTT	CASEAGGHSNQPQHF
TRBV6-5	NA	TRBJ1-6	TRBD1	TGTGCCAGCAGTTCCGACAGGGACTCACCCCTCCACTTT	CASSSDRDSPLHF
TRBV24-1	NA	TRBJ1-5	NA	TGTGCCACCAGTCCGGACGGTCGCAATCAGCCCCAGCATTTT	CATSPDGRNQPQHF
TRBV20-1	NA	TRBJ2-2	TRBD2	TGCAGTGCTAGTTCGCTAGCGGGAGGAAACGGGGAGCTGTTTTTT	CSASSLAGGNGELFF
TRBV4-1	NA	TRBJ2-3	TRBD2	TGCGCCAGCAGCCAGGGACCGGGACTAGCGGATACGCAGTATTTT	CASSQGPGLADTQYF
TRBV4-1	NA	TRBJ1-5	NA	TGCGCCAGCAGCCCAGGGGTGACGGGCAATCAGCCCCAGCATTTT	CASSPGVTGNQPQHF
TRBV5-4	NA	TRBJ2-3	NA	TGTGCCAGCAGCTTGGGGCCAGCCGGGGCAGATACGCAGTATTTT	CASSLGPAGADTQYF
TRBV2	once	TRBJ1-1	TRBD1	TGTGCCAGCAACGACAGGGGTAGCACTGAAGCTTTCTTT	CASNDRGSTEAFF
TRBV5-1	NA	TRBJ2-6	TRBD2	TGCGCCAGCAGCTACGGGACTAGTTCTGGGGCCAACGTCCTGACTTTC	CASSYGTSSGANVLTF
TRBV27	NA	TRBJ1-5	TRBD1	TGTGCCAGCAGTCCCCGGACAGGGGATAGCAATCAGCCCCAGCATTTT	CASSPRTGDSNQPQHF
TRBV5-1	NA	TRBJ1-2	TRBD1	TGCGCCAGCAGCTTGTCGATGACAGGGGGCAATGGCTACACCTTC	CASSLSMTGGNGYTF
TRBV12-3/TRBV12-4	once	TRBJ1-1	NA	TGTGCCAGCACCCCGGGAGGGAACACTGAAGCTTTCTTT	CASTPGGNTEAFF
TRBV19	NA	TRBJ1-2	NA	TGTGCCAGTAGTATAAACCCGGGAGGCTACACCTTC	CASSINPGGYTF
TRBV4-2	NA	TRBJ2-5	NA	TGTGCCAGCAGCCAAAGTGTGAGTCTAGCTAATGCTCAAGAGACCCAGTACTTC	CASSQSVSLANAQETQYF
TRBV10-1	NA	TRBJ2-3	TRBD2	TGCGCCAGCAGTGACCCAGCGGGATTGGGAGATACGCAGTATTTT	CASSDPAGLGDTQYF